Below, 30 T cell receptor beta chains from the same sample are listed, as sequenced in a study of T cell responses to AZD1222 COVID-19 vaccine. The table came from immunoSEQ multiplex PCR; TCRdb's copy has only in-frame clones and leaves some out. The table has about 86,000 clones, roughly 87% seen once. Source: peripheral blood, taken on day 0 of AZD1222 vaccination. The source of these receptors is an adult in good health.

The chain combines TRBV28 with TRBJ2-2, with 10 bases identical to TRBD1. The J segment lost 7 bases and the V segment lost 6 bases, leaving 11 bases of the junction unmatched. The CDR3 is 16 residues long. Per the germline V gene, CDR1 is MDHEN and CDR2 is SYDVKM. CDR3 amino acids: CASSQRTGGNDGELFF. The CDR3 nucleotides are TGTGCCAGCAGCCAGAGGACAGGGGGGAATGACGGGGAGCTGTTTTTT.

This sequence joins TRBV11-2 and TRBJ2-3, with D maybe TRBD1 (6 bases). V was shortened by 3 bases and J by 0 bases, with 10 bases between the two germline ends. Germline lookup yields CDR1 SGHAT and CDR2 FQNNGV. CDR3 length: 15 residues. CDR3 nucleotides: TGTGCCAGCAGCTTGGGGACACCAAGCACAGATACGCAGTATTTT. Translated, it gives CASSLGTPSTDTQYF.

The rearrangement joins TRBV11-3 to TRBJ2-2; D might be TRBD2 (5 bases). The ends were cut back, 1 base at V and 0 bases at J, with 12 bases in the middle. Germline CDR1 is SGHNT and CDR2 is YENEEA. The CDR3 loop spans 17 amino acids. CDR3 DNA sequence: TGTGCCAGCAGCTTAGCTGGAGGCCTATCGAACACCGGGGAGCTGTTTTTT. This codes for CASSLAGGLSNTGELFF.

This chain connects TRBV5-4 to TRBJ1-1; 7 bases agree with TRBD1. The CDR3 spans 13 residues. The ends lost 4 bases at V and 4 bases at J; junction bases unmatched: 4. CDR1 is SGHNT, CDR2 YYREEE, per germline (reference sequence). The CDR3 loop reads CASSRDSFTEAFF. CDR3 DNA: TGTGCCAGCAGCCGGGACAGTTTCACTGAAGCTTTCTTT.

Notes on this clone: The same CDR3 arises from other DNA sequences in this sample as well. The CDR3 sequence: CAISVAGLNEQFF. As DNA, the CDR3 is TGTGCCATCAGTGTGGCGGGCCTCAATGAGCAGTTCTTC. The chain employs TRBV10-3 and TRBJ2-1, with a possible D match to TRBD2 (5 bases). The CDR3 runs to 13 residues. The V gene's germline CDR1 is ENHRY and CDR2 SYGVKD. V lost 4 bases, J lost 6 bases, and 10 bases lay in between.

This clone was counted a single time. The chain employs TRBV19 and TRBJ1-1; D ambiguous. Per the germline V gene, CDR1 is LNHDA and CDR2 is SQIVND (reference sequence). The CDR3 length is 13 residues. Trimming pared 6 bases from V and 0 bases from J, leaving 8 bases between. CDR3 bases: TGTGCCAGTAGCCAAAATCTGAACACTGAAGCTTTCTTT. This translates into CASSQNLNTEAFF. Variable domain in full (rest from reference TRBV19 and TRBJ1-1): DGGITQSPKYLFRKEGQNVTLSCEQNLNHDAMYWYRQDPGQGLRLIYYSQIVNDFQKGDIAEGYSVSREKKESFPLTVTSAQKNPTAFYLCASSQNLNTEAFFGQGTRLTVV.

V gene TRBV10-1 combines with J gene TRBJ1-1, with D possibly being TRBD1 (5 bases). This CDR3 contains 12 residues. The germline CDR1 and CDR2 sequences are WNHNN and SYGVQD (reference sequence). The V gene lost 4 bases and the J gene lost 7 bases, with 10 bases spanning the gap. The CDR3, as DNA: TGCGCCAGCAGTGGGGATGGGGGTGAAGCTTTCTTT. The encoded protein is CASSGDGGEAFF.

This clone has only a few counts. This chain uses TRBV24-1 with TRBJ2-1; D possibly corresponds to TRBD1 (8 bases). This CDR3 has 19 amino acids. The germline V and J ends were trimmed by 4 bases and 2 bases, with 23 bases remaining between them. The germline V gene has CDR1 KGHDR and CDR2 SFDVKD. The CDR3 nucleotides read TGTGCCACCAGTGACCCCTTACTACGGACAGGGAGGGCCTACAATGAGCAGTTCTTC. Amino acid sequence: CATSDPLLRTGRAYNEQFF.

This sequence joins TRBV28 and TRBJ1-2; D remains unclear. V was pared by 4 bases and J by 0 bases, with 12 bases between. Per germline, CDR1 MDHEN and CDR2 SYDVKM. The CDR3 consists of 15 residues. The CDR3 DNA is TGTGCCAGCAGTTCCGGTGGTACGGCTAACTATGGCTACACCTTC. This encodes CASSSGGTANYGYTF.

The J gene is TRBJ1-5, the V gene TRBV24-1; TRBD1 is a possible D gene (5 bases). Looked up from germline, CDR1 is KGHDR and CDR2 is SFDVKD. V lost 3 bases to trimming and J lost 6 bases, with 14 bases between them. The CDR3 extends over 15 amino acids. In DNA form, the CDR3 reads TGTGCCACCAGTGATGAAGGACAATACGGTCAGCCCCAGCATTTT. Protein product: CATSDEGQYGQPQHF.

Worth noting for this clone: Mismatch with germline at one junction end may stem from a read error. CDR3 loop: CAGSFEGGTGSDTQYF. The CDR3 DNA follows: TGTGCCGGCAGCTTCGAGGGAGGGACAGGGTCCGATACGCAGTATTTT. This sequence joins TRBV5-6 and TRBJ2-3; 9 bases match TRBD1. The CDR3 sequence is 16 residues long. The germline gives CDR1 SGHDT, CDR2 YYEEEE.

This chain joins TRBV10-3 and TRBJ2-7; D might be TRBD1 (6 bases). The CDR3 sequence is 16 residues long. V lost 3 bases and J 4 bases, leaving 19 bases between the germline ends. Germline CDR1 is ENHRY and CDR2 is SYGVKD. In nucleotides, the CDR3 is TGTGCCATCAGTGACCCCTCGGCAGGGGAAAGATACGAGCAGTACTTC. It is translated as CAISDPSAGERYEQYF.

This chain uses TRBV30 with TRBJ2-5; 12 positions match TRBD2. This CDR3 has 15 residues. Germline loops: CDR1 GTSNPN, CDR2 SVGIG (reference sequence). With 3 bases clipped from V and 2 bases from J, the junction kept 4 bases outside the gene matches. In nucleotides, the CDR3 is TGTGCCTGGAGCCCAGGACTAGCGGGGCAAGAGACCCAGTACTTC. Protein product: CAWSPGLAGQETQYF. The entire variable domain, with the rest obtained from reference TRBV30 and TRBJ2-5, is as follows: SQTIHQWPATLVQPVGSPLSLECTVEGTSNPNLYWYRQAAGRGLQLLFYSVGIGQISSEVPQNLSASRPQDRQFILSSKKLLLSDSGFYLCAWSPGLAGQETQYFGPGTRLLVL.

V gene TRBV24-1 combines with J gene TRBJ2-3, with D possibly being TRBD1 or TRBD2 (7 bases each). V was pared by 3 bases and J by 3 bases, with 15 bases between. This CDR3 is 16 amino acids long. Germline CDR1 KGHDR, CDR2 SFDVKD. CDR3 bases: TGTGCCACCAGTGATGCGGGGGACAGCAAGACAGATACGCAGTATTTT. This codes for CATSDAGDSKTDTQYF.

The chain combines TRBV7-9 with TRBJ1-1; D ambiguous. CDR3 length equals 11 residues. Trimming removed 1 base at V and 7 bases at J, with 4 bases between. The germline CDR1 and CDR2 sequences are SEHNR and FQNEAQ (reference sequence). This CDR3 reads CASSLGYEAFF. The DNA of the CDR3 is TGTGCCAGCAGCTTAGGGTATGAAGCTTTCTTT.

This clone is a singleton in its sample. The J gene is TRBJ1-1, the V gene TRBV7-9, with D uncertain. This CDR3 contains 19 residues. The V gene lost 5 bases and the J gene lost 3 bases, with 28 bases spanning the gap. Germline V gene data show CDR1 as SEHNR and CDR2 as FQNEAQ (reference sequence). The CDR3 is CASSLSLLNRSRMDTEAFF. The DNA for the CDR3 is TGTGCCAGCAGCCTCTCCCTCCTTAATCGAAGCCGGATGGACACTGAAGCTTTCTTT.

The rearrangement joins TRBV29-1 to TRBJ2-3; 8 nucleotides align to TRBD1. CDR1 is SQVTM, CDR2 ANQGSEA, per germline. The CDR3 runs 13 residues. Germline trimming cut 4 bases from V and 4 bases from J; bases unmatched to any gene: 4. The CDR3 spells CSVGTGYSDTQYF. Here the CDR3 DNA reads TGCAGCGTTGGGACAGGGTATTCAGATACGCAGTATTTT.

V is TRBV18 and J is TRBJ2-1; D not certain. The CDR3 loop spans 13 amino acids. Trimming stripped 2 bases from V and 9 bases from J, with 11 bases between. CDR1 is KGHSH and CDR2 is LQKENI in the germline V gene. DNA of the CDR3: TGTGCCAGCTCACCAGCCGCTAGTGGTGAGCAGTTCTTC. It is translated as CASSPAASGEQFF.

The V gene is TRBV3-1 (or the pseudogene TRBV3-2), the J gene TRBJ2-7; 11 bases agree with TRBD2. V was pared by 4 bases and J by 7 bases, with 9 bases of the junction left unmatched. The V gene's germline CDR1 is LGHDT and CDR2 YNNKEL (reference sequence). The CDR3 totals 15 residues. The CDR3 reads CASSRTLAGAREQYF. The CDR3 nucleotides read TGTGCCAGCAGCCGCACACTAGCGGGAGCACGTGAGCAGTACTTC.

The rearrangement uses TRBV4-3 and TRBJ1-2; unclear D gene. This CDR3 is 12 amino acids long. Germline CDR1 and CDR2: LGHNA and YSLEER. The V end lost 0 bases, the J end lost 7 bases, and 6 bases lay between the germline ends. The DNA for the CDR3 is TGCGCCAGCAGCCAAGATGGAGGTGGCTACACCTTC. Translated, it gives CASSQDGGGYTF.

This clone has a handful of counts. CDR3 residues: CASKRDDYGYTF. The CDR3 DNA follows: TGCGCCAGCAAGAGGGATGACTATGGCTACACCTTC. The genes are TRBV5-1 and TRBJ1-2, with D uncertain. Per the germline V gene, CDR1 is SGHRS and CDR2 is YFSETQ. This CDR3 is 12 amino acids long. With 6 bases removed from V and 3 bases from J, the gap between germline ends came to 9 bases.

The chain is built from TRBV11-2 and TRBJ2-1; 11 nucleotides agree with TRBD2. The V gene end was trimmed by 5 bases and the J gene end by 0 bases; junction bases not matched to a gene: 9. The CDR3 extends over 18 amino acids. Germline assignment: CDR1 SGHAT and CDR2 FQNNGV. CDR3 amino acids: CASSPTGTSGSSYNEQFF. As DNA, the CDR3 is TGTGCCAGCAGCCCCACCGGGACTAGCGGAAGCTCCTACAATGAGCAGTTCTTC.

V and J are TRBV2 and TRBJ1-1; no definite D call. This CDR3 is built from 14 residues. Germline V lookup: CDR1 SNHLY, CDR2 FYNNEI. Trimming pared 7 bases from V and 3 bases from J, leaving 15 bases between. In DNA form, the CDR3 reads TGTGCCAGCACCGAATCCAGGACCTACACTGAAGCTTTCTTT. It is translated as CASTESRTYTEAFF.

The chain couples TRBV7-3 to TRBJ2-1; 8 nucleotides line up with TRBD1. CDR1 and CDR2 from the germline V gene are SGHTA and FQGTGA. CDR3 length: 16 amino acids. The trim removed 5 bases at V and 4 bases at J, leaving 10 bases unmatched. Here the CDR3 reads CASSPRWTGSYNEQFF. CDR3 sequence (DNA): TGTGCCAGCAGCCCCCGTTGGACAGGGTCGTACAATGAGCAGTTCTTC.

The chain carries TRBV6-5 and TRBJ1-6; 8 bases agree with TRBD1. Trimming at V came to 6 bases and at J to 9 bases, leaving 10 bases not matched to a gene. Germline-derived CDR1 and CDR2 are MNHEY and SVGAGI. CDR3 length: 15 amino acids. This CDR3 is CASSSGQGAASPLHF. The CDR3 nucleotides read TGTGCCAGCAGCTCTGGACAGGGAGCTGCTTCACCCCTCCACTTT.

The rearrangement joins TRBV3-1 (or the pseudogene TRBV3-2) to TRBJ2-7, with a possible D match to TRBD2 (7 bases). Trimming cost V 1 base and J 6 bases, with 16 bases left between them. The CDR3 length is 15 residues. Germline V gives CDR1 LGHDT, CDR2 YNNKEL (reference sequence). The CDR3 DNA reads TGTGCCAGCAGCCAAGTGGGAGGGGGTAGTGGCGAGCAGTACTTC. Amino acids: CASSQVGGGSGEQYF.

The gene calls are TRBV5-1 and TRBJ2-2, with a tentative D call TRBD1 (5 bases). The CDR3 has 18 amino acids. Trimming removed 0 bases at V and 4 bases at J, with 19 bases between. Germline V CDR1 and CDR2: SGHRS, YFSETQ. CDR3 residues: CASSLELRQTLGTGELFF. CDR3 in DNA: TGCGCCAGCAGCTTGGAGCTCCGACAGACCCTGGGCACCGGGGAGCTGTTTTTT.

The chain combines TRBV28 with TRBJ2-1; D is perhaps TRBD1 (6 bases). CDR3 length: 13 residues. Germline V gives CDR1 MDHEN, CDR2 SYDVKM. The V gene lost 5 bases and the J gene lost 6 bases, with 11 bases spanning the gap. Here the CDR3 DNA reads TGTGCCAGCAGTATGGGACACCGCAATGAGCAGTTCTTC. This encodes CASSMGHRNEQFF.

This clone was seen once. The chain links TRBV6-5 to TRBJ2-7; the D gene is possibly TRBD1 (7 bases). CDR3 size: 16 residues. The V gene lost 3 bases and the J gene lost 6 bases, with 21 bases spanning the gap. Germline lookup yields CDR1 MNHEY and CDR2 SVGAGI. Here the CDR3 DNA reads TGTGCCAGCAGTTATCCAAGACAGGGAGGCCTCGGCGAGCAGTACTTC. It codes for CASSYPRQGGLGEQYF.

V and J are TRBV12-3 or TRBV12-4 and TRBJ1-2; weak D call: TRBD1 (5 bases). V dropped 7 bases and J dropped 4 bases, with 10 bases sitting between them. The CDR3 is 12 residues long. CDR3 protein: CASKNRPYGYTF. The CDR3 region has the DNA TGTGCCAGCAAGAACAGGCCCTATGGCTACACCTTC.